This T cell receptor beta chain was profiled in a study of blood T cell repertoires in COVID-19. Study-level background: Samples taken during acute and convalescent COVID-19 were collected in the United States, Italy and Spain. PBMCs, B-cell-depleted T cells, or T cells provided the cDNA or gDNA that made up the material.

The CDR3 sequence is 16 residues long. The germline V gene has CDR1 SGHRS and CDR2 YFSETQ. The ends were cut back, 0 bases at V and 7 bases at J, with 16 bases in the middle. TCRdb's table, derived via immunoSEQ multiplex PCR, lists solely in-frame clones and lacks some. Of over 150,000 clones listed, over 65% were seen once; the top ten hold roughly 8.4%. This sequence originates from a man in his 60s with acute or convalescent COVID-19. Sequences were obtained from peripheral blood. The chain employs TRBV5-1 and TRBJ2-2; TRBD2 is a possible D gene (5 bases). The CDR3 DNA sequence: TGCGCCAGCAGCTTGGCTTTGACTACCGTTGGCGGGGAGCTGTTTTTT. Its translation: CASSLALTTVGGELFF.